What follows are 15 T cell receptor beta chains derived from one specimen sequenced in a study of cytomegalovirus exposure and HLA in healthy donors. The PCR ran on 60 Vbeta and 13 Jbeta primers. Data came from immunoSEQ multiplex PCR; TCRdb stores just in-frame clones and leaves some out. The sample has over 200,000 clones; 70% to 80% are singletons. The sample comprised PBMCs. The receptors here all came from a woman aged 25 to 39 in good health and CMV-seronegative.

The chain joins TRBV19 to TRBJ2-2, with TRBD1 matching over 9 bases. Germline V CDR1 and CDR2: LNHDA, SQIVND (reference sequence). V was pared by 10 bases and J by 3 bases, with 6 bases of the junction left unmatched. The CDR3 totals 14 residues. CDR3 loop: CAIRRTGDTGELFF. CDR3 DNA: TGTGCCATTAGAAGGACAGGGGACACCGGGGAGCTGTTTTTT.

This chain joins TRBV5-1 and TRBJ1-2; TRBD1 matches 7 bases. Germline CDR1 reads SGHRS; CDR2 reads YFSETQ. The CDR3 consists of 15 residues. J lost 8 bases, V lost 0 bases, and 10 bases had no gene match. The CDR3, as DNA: TGCGCCAGCAGCTTGGTCGGGGACAGAAAGACGGGCTACACCTTC. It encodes CASSLVGDRKTGYTF.

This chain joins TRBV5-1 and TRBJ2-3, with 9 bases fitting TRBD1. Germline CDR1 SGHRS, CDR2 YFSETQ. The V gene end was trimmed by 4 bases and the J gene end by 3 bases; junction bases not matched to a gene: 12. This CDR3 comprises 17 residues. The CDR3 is CASSPDRWTGATDTQYF. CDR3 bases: TGCGCCAGCAGCCCCGACCGTTGGACAGGGGCAACAGATACGCAGTATTTT.

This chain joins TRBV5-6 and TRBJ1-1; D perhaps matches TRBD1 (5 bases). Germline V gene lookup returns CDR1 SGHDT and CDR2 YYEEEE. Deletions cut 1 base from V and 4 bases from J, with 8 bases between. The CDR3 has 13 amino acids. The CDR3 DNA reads TGTGCCAGCAGCTTGCTTGACAGCACTGAAGCTTTCTTT. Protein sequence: CASSLLDSTEAFF.

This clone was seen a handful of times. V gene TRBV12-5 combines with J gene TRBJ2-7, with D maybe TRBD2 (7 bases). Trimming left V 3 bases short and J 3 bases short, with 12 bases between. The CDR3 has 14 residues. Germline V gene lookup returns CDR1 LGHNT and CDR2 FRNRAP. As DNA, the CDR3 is TGTGCTAGTGGTTTTGAAGGGGGGGGCTACGAGCAGTACTTC. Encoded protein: CASGFEGGGYEQYF.

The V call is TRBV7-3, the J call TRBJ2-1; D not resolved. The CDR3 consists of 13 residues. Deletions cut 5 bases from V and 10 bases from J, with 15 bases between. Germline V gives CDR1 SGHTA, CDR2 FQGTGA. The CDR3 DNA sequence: TGTGCCAGCAGCGCCAGCAATAGCCTCGAGCAGTTCTTC. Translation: CASSASNSLEQFF.

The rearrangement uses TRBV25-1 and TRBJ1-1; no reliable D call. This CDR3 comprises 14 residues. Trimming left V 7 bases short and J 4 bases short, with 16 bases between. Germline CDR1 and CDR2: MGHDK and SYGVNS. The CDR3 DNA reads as TGTGCCAGCATTATTTGGCCACAGAGCACTGAAGCTTTCTTT. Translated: CASIIWPQSTEAFF. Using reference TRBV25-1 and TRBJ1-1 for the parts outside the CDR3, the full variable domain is EADIYQTPRYLVIGTGKKITLECSQTMGHDKMYWYQQDPGMELHLIHYSYGVNSTEKGDLSSESTVSRIRTEHFPLTLESARPSHTSQYLCASIIWPQSTEAFFGQGTRLTVV.

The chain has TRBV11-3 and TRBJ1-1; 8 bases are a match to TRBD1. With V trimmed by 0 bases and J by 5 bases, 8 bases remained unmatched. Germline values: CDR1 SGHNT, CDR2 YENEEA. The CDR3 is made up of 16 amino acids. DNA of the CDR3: TGTGCCAGCAGCTTAGATAACAGGGGGAAGGAAACTGAAGCTTTCTTT. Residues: CASSLDNRGKETEAFF.

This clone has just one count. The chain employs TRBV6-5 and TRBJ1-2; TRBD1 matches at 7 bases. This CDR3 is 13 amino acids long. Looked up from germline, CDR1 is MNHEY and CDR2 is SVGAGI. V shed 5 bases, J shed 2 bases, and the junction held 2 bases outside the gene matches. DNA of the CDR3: TGTGCCAGCAGTACGGGACAGAACTATGGCTACACCTTC. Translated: CASSTGQNYGYTF.

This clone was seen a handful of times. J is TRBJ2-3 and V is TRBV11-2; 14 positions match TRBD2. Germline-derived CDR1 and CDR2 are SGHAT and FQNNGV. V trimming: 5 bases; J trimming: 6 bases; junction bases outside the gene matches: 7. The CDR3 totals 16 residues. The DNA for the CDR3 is TGTGCCAGCAGCCCTGGGACTAGCGGGAGAACCGATACGCAGTATTTT. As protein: CASSPGTSGRTDTQYF.

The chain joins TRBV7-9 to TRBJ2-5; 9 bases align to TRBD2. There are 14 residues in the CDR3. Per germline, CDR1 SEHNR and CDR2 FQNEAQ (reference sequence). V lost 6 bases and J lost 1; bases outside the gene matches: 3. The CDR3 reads CASRILAGQETQYF. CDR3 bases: TGTGCCAGCAGGATACTAGCGGGCCAAGAGACCCAGTACTTC.

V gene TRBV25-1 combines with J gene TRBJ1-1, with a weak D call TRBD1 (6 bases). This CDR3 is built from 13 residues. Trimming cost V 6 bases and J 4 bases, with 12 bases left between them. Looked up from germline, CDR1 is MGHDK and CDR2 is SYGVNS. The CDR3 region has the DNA TGTGCCAGCAGAGTAGGGGGGGTCACTGAAGCTTTCTTT. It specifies CASRVGGVTEAFF.

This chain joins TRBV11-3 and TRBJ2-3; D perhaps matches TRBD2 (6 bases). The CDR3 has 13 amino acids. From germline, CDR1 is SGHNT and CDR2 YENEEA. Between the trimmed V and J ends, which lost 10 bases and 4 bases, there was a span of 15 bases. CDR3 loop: CATQLRGADTQYF. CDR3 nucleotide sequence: TGTGCCACCCAGCTTCGCGGGGCAGATACGCAGTATTTT.

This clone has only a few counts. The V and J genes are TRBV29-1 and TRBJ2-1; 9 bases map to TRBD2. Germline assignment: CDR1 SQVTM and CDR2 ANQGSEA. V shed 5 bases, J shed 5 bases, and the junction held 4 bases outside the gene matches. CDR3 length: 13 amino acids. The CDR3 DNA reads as TGCAGCGTTCGAGCGGGAGGAAACAATGAGCAGTTCTTC. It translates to CSVRAGGNNEQFF.

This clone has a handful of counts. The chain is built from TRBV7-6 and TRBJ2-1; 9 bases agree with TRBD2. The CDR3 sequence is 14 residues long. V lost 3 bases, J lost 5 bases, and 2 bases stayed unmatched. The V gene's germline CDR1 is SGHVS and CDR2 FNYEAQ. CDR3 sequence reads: CASSFSGRDNEQFF. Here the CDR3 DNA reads TGTGCCAGCAGCTTTAGCGGGAGAGACAATGAGCAGTTCTTC.